Below, one T cell receptor beta chain is given with its context. The antigen this receptor binds is unknown. The record has no base qualities; no much larger clone is one base away. The sample originates from a study of T cell responses to AZD1222 COVID-19 vaccine (dated by TCRdb to the early 2020s). Turning to the overall study: A total of roughly 240 trial participants underwent TCR sequencing, of whom some 210 received two doses of AZD1222 and about 25 received two doses of the MenACWY control vaccine. Trial participants were enrolled into age subgroups of 18-55, 56-69 and 70-plus years, which contained roughly 150, 30 and 60 TCR-sequenced participants, respectively.

The CDR3 regions of human TCRbeta chains were subjected to immunosequencing. From the authors' description of their analysis: Repertoire TCRs were checked for matches against a reference library of SARS-CoV-2-specific TCRs that had been generated using the MIRA antigen-specificity platform. Breadth was defined as the fraction of unique TCRs that were SARS-CoV-2-associated. Depth was defined as the fraction of total T cells that were SARS-CoV-2-associated. Each spike-specific TCR was assigned to its reactive spike region and to a CD4 or CD8 class using the MIRA data. Log10-transformed breadth and depth values were compared by one-way ANOVA with Sidak's multiple comparisons tests. As stored in TCRdb, this immuneACCESS dataset retains in-frame rearrangements with V and J assigned. A fraction of the clones does not appear; measured against another copy, unresolved V genes explain less than half of the discrepancy, and the remainder lacks a known reason. The DNA gave D and trimming, while V, J and clone size come from that table. The sample records tens of thousands of clones, 88% of which are singletons. Of the sample, more than 4% is held by the ten largest clones.

Per the germline V gene, MDHEN is the CDR1 and SYDVKM is the CDR2. Germline trimming: 10 bases from V, 1 base from J; junction bases outside gene matches: 13. Reading from cysteine to phenylalanine, the CDR3 counts 16 amino acids. Just the 48-base CDR3 DNA is kept, in frame starting at base 1. Overall study results and their limits: Because no day 14 peak-response samples were available, repertoires were characterized only after the peak T cell response. CD4 TCRs associated with the vaccine covered the entire spike protein, and the dominant responses were in regions 160-218 and 743-854. After two AZD1222 doses, spike-specific TCR breadth and depth were significantly higher than at day 0 and than in MenACWY recipients. Conclusions about previously exposed vaccinees are limited because only five to seven AZD1222 recipients were SARS-CoV-2 seropositive at baseline. Reportedly, almost half of the unique spike-specific TCRs recognized epitopes lying outside the regions that are mutated in the B.1.351 and B.1.1.7 variants. In the small 56-69-year group, the increase in depth fell short of significance, most likely because of low power. Most participants were white British and females outnumbered males, and the authors suggested that clonal diversity may have been underestimated.

The sample's time point label is to be understood as: about 28 days (+/-7) after the second vaccine dose. The label giving this sample's treatment or condition can be read as: meningococcal conjugate vaccine given as trial control. Vaccinee samples were obtained from the UK trials COV001 and COV002, which included a single-blind randomized controlled phase 2/3 trial of AZD1222 (ChAdOx1 nCoV-19) in healthy adults. For TCRbeta chain sequencing, PBMC samples were collected from trial participants at day 0 and at day 28 after the second dose. The sequencing used peripheral blood, collected 28 days after the second dose of the MenACWY control vaccine. The chain joins TRBV28 to TRBJ1-1; 9 bases in the middle match TRBD1. The sequence came from an adult who received the MenACWY meningococcal vaccine as a control. CDR3 protein: CAIAWDREGKNTEAFF. The nucleotides are TGTGCCATAGCTTGGGACAGGGAGGGGAAGAACACTGAAGCTTTCTTT.